This T cell receptor (beta chain) comes out of a study of CD4 T cells in relation to SARS-CoV-2 and coronaviruses. The unexposed donors gave CD4+ T cells in about 2010-2019, prior to COVID-19. The cells were cultured for about ten days before CD4+ T cells were isolated. Unexposed-donor CD4+ T cells were probed with SARS-CoV-2 S/N and four cold-coronavirus spikes, cells permitting. The method was immunoSEQ multiplex PCR; TCRdb's version includes in-frame clones alone and lacks a portion of them. The sample shows about 21,000 clones, 74% of them seen only once. Details on this clone: The antigen is undetermined.

This TCR came from a human donor in good health. The sequenced sample consisted of CD4+ T cells from PBMCs, cultured in vitro.

CDR3 in DNA: TGTGCCAGCAGTGACACCTTGGGACAGGGAATTTTCGCTGAAGCTTTCTTT. Protein sequence: CASSDTLGQGIFAEAFF. V is TRBV6-1 and J is TRBJ1-1; TRBD1 agrees at 9 bases. CDR1 is MNHNS and CDR2 is SASEGT in the germline V gene. Trimming at V came to 3 bases and at J to 6 bases, leaving 14 bases not matched to a gene. The CDR3 has 17 residues.